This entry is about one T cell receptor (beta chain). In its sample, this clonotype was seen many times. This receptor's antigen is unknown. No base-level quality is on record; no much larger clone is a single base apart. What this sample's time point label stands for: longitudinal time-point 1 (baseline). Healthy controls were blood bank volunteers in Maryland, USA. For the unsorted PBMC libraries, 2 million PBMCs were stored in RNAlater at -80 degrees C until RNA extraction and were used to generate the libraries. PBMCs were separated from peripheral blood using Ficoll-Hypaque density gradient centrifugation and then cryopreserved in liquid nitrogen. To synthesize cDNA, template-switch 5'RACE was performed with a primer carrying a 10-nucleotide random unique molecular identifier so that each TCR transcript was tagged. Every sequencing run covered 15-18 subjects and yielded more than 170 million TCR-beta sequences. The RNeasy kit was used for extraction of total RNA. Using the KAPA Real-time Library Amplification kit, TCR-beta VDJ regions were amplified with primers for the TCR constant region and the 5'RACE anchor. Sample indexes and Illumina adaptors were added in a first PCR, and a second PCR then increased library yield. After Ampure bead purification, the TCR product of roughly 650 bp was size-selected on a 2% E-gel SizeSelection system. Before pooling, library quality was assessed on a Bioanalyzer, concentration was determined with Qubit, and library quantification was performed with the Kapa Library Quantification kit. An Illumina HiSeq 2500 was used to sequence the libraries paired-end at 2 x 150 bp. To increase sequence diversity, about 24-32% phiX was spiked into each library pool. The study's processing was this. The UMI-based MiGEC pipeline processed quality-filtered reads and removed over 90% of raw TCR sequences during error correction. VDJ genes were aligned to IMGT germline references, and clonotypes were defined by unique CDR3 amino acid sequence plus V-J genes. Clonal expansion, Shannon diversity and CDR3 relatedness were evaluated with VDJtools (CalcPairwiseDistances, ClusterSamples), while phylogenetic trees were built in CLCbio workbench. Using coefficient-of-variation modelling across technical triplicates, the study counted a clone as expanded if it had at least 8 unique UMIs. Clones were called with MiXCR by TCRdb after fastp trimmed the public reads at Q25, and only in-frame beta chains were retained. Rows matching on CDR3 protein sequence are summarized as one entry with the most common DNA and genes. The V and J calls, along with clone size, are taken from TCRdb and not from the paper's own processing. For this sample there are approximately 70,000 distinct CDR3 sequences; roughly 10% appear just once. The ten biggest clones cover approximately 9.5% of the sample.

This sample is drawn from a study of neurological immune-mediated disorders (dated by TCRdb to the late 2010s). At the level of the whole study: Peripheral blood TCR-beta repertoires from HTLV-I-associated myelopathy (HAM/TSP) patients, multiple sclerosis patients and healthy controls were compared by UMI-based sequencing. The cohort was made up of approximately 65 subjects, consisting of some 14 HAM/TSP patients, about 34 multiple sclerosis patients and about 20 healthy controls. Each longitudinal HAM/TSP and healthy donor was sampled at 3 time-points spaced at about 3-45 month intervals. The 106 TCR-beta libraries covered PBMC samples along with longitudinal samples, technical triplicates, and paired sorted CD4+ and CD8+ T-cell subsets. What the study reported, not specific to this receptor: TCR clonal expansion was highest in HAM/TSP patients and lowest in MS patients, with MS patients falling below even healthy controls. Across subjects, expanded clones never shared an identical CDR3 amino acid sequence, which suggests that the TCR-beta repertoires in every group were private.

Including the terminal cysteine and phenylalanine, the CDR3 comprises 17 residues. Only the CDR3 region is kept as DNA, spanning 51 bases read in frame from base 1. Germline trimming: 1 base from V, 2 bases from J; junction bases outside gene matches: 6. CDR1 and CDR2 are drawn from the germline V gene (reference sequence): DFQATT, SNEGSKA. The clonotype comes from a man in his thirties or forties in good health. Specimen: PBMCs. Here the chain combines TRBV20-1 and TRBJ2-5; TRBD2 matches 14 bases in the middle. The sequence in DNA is TGCAGTGCTAGAGCCGGGACTAGCGGGAGTTATCAAGAGACCCAGTACTTC. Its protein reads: CSARAGTSGSYQETQYF.